The rows below give T cell receptor beta chains drawn from one sample of a study of blood T cell repertoires in COVID-19. Produced via immunoSEQ multiplex PCR; TCRdb's table is partial and in-frame only. The repertoire holds approximately 110,000 clones, with around 79% as singletons. Sequenced sample: peripheral blood. These receptors originate from a man between 65 and 85 years old with active or convalescent COVID-19. The CDR3 runs from the conserved cysteine through the conserved F or W. D genes are given only for firm matches. Clone size, where shown, is once, few, many, or a class for clones that have expanded.

V	J	size	length	D	CDR3	DNA
TRBV2	TRBJ2-1	.	14	.	CASRFEGKYNEQFF	TGTGCCAGCAGGTTTGAGGGAAAATACAATGAGCAGTTCTTC
TRBV27	TRBJ1-1	.	15	TRBD1	CASIATGGWGTEAFF	TGTGCCAGCATCGCAACAGGGGGATGGGGCACTGAAGCTTTCTTT
TRBV5-1	TRBJ2-7	few	16	TRBD1	CASSSRDRGDGYEQYF	TGCGCCAGCAGCTCCCGCGACAGGGGAGACGGCTACGAGCAGTACTTC
TRBV27	TRBJ2-7	.	16	TRBD1	CASWGSTRTGKDEQYF	TGTGCCAGCTGGGGTTCCACGAGGACAGGGAAAGACGAGCAGTACTTC
TRBV2	TRBJ1-1	.	13	.	CASRRDRNTEAFF	TGTGCCAGCAGGAGGGATAGGAACACTGAAGCTTTCTTT
TRBV7-3	TRBJ1-5	.	13	.	CASSLMGGQPQHF	TGTGCCAGCAGCTTAATGGGAGGCCAGCCCCAGCATTTT
TRBV7-8	TRBJ2-1	.	15	TRBD1	CASSSTGVKGNEQFF	TGTGCCAGCAGCTCCACAGGGGTAAAAGGCAATGAGCAGTTCTTC
TRBV20-1	TRBJ1-2	.	16	TRBD1	CSASSSGDRNNYGYTF	TGCAGTGCTAGTAGTTCGGGGGACAGAAATAACTATGGCTACACCTTC
TRBV6-5	TRBJ2-2	.	15	TRBD1	CASRRDRVGSGELFF	TGTGCCAGCAGGAGGGACAGGGTTGGTTCCGGGGAGCTGTTTTTT
TRBV15	TRBJ2-2	.	14	.	CATGGPQRTGELFF	TGTGCCACTGGAGGGCCACAACGTACCGGGGAGCTGTTTTTT
TRBV28	TRBJ1-3	.	15	.	CASRPGDYSGNTIYF	TGTGCCAGCAGGCCCGGGGACTACTCCGGAAACACCATATATTTT
TRBV27	TRBJ2-7	few	15	.	CASRSTGSWGSEQYF	TGTGCCAGCAGGTCAACAGGTTCCTGGGGTTCCGAGCAGTACTTC
TRBV19	TRBJ1-1	few	16	TRBD1	CASRGQGQNRNTEAFF	TGTGCCAGTAGGGGACAGGGGCAAAACAGGAACACTGAAGCTTTCTTT
TRBV5-1	TRBJ2-3	.	16	TRBD2	CASSLGSGVQTDTQYF	TGCGCCAGCAGCTTGGGTAGCGGGGTGCAAACAGATACGCAGTATTTT
TRBV29-1	TRBJ2-1	.	16	TRBD1	CSVEGRRQGTSNEQFF	TGCAGCGTTGAAGGCCGAAGACAGGGGACGAGTAATGAGCAGTTCTTC
TRBV19	TRBJ2-1	.	15	TRBD2	CASSIYGGGANEQFF	TGTGCCAGTAGTATATATGGCGGGGGGGCCAATGAGCAGTTCTTC
TRBV6-5	TRBJ1-3	.	16	.	CASSWRATPTGNTIYF	TGTGCCAGCAGTTGGAGAGCCACACCCACTGGAAACACCATATATTTT
TRBV18	TRBJ1-2	.	13	TRBD1	CASSPQGEYGYTF	TGTGCCAGCTCACCTCAGGGGGAGTATGGCTACACCTTC
TRBV19	TRBJ1-1	.	15	TRBD1	CASSTGTGGYAEAFF	TGTGCCAGTAGTACGGGGACAGGGGGGTACGCTGAAGCTTTCTTT
TRBV18	TRBJ1-5	few	15	TRBD1	CASSTGIGGIQPQHF	TGTGCCAGCTCGACAGGGATAGGTGGTATTCAGCCCCAGCATTTT
TRBV28	TRBJ1-1	.	13	.	CASRLTVNTEAFF	TGTGCCAGCAGGTTAACAGTGAACACTGAAGCTTTCTTT
TRBV21-1	TRBJ2-3	.	18	.	CASTTRQLDRENTDTQYF	TGTGCCAGCACCACTCGTCAGTTGGACAGAGAAAACACAGATACGCAGTATTTT
TRBV10-2	TRBJ2-5	.	16	TRBD2	CASRSGTSGGGETQYF	TGCGCCAGCAGGTCCGGGACTAGCGGGGGGGGCGAGACCCAGTACTTC
TRBV28	TRBJ2-1	once	12	.	CASLTPLNEQFF	TGTGCCAGCCTGACACCTTTGAATGAGCAGTTCTTC
TRBV19	TRBJ2-1	.	14	TRBD1	CASSKQGAYNEQFF	TGTGCCAGTAGTAAACAGGGGGCCTACAATGAGCAGTTCTTC
TRBV7-2	TRBJ2-7	.	14	TRBD1	CASSLGQGIYEQYF	TGTGCCAGCAGCTTAGGACAGGGGATATACGAGCAGTACTTC
TRBV6-2/TRBV6-3	TRBJ2-1	.	16	TRBD1	CASSYLGQGATAEQFF	TGTGCCAGCAGTTACCTAGGACAGGGGGCTACCGCTGAGCAGTTCTTC
TRBV10-3	TRBJ1-1	.	15	TRBD1	CAISESTGVGTEAFF	TGTGCCATCAGTGAGTCGACAGGGGTTGGGACTGAAGCTTTCTTT
TRBV5-1	TRBJ2-1	.	15	.	CASSLSTSAYNEQFF	TGCGCCAGCAGCTTGTCGACTAGTGCCTACAATGAGCAGTTCTTC
TRBV4-1	TRBJ1-5	few	15	.	CASSQTGHINQPQHF	TGCGCCAGCAGCCAAACCGGACATATCAATCAGCCCCAGCATTTT
TRBV30	TRBJ1-1	.	13	.	CAWSVSSDKFGFF	TGTGCCTGGAGTGTCTCGTCAGATAAGTTTGGTTTCTTT
TRBV11-2	TRBJ2-5	.	14	.	CASSLEAAGETQYF	TGTGCCAGCAGCTTAGAAGCGGCGGGGGAGACCCAGTACTTC
TRBV18	TRBJ2-7	.	16	TRBD2	CASSPALAGGGDEQYF	TGTGCCAGCTCACCAGCCCTAGCGGGAGGTGGGGACGAGCAGTACTTC
TRBV7-8	TRBJ1-2	many	11	.	CASSTGNGYTF	TGTGCCAGCAGTACAGGGAACGGCTACACCTTC
TRBV6-5	TRBJ2-7	.	15	TRBD2	CASREREGLPYEQYF	TGTGCCAGCAGGGAGCGGGAGGGATTGCCCTACGAGCAGTACTTC
TRBV7-8	TRBJ1-4	few	16	.	CASSLLAPRTNEKLFF	TGTGCCAGCAGCTTACTCGCCCCGCGGACTAATGAAAAACTGTTTTTT
TRBV28	TRBJ1-5	.	14	.	CASSPPGSGQPQHF	TGTGCCAGCAGTCCGCCGGGGAGCGGGCAGCCCCAGCATTTT
TRBV6-5	TRBJ2-7	.	14	TRBD2	CASTRLAGDYEQYF	TGTGCCAGCACTCGACTAGCGGGAGACTACGAGCAGTACTTC
TRBV11-2	TRBJ1-1	few	13	.	CASSSAGLRKAFF	TGTGCCAGCAGCTCCGCGGGCCTTAGGAAAGCTTTCTTT
TRBV19	TRBJ2-1	.	13	.	CARRAGDHNEQFF	TGTGCCAGGAGGGCAGGGGACCACAATGAGCAGTTCTTC
TRBV5-6	TRBJ2-3	.	16	.	CASSHTRVKGTDTQYF	TGTGCCAGCAGCCACACGAGGGTTAAGGGCACAGATACGCAGTATTTT
TRBV28	TRBJ1-2	few	17	.	CASSLTPGGAGVNGYTF	TGTGCCAGCAGTTTGACGCCGGGGGGCGCGGGCGTAAATGGCTACACCTTC
TRBV6-5	TRBJ2-1	once	13	.	CASGRTTGYEQFF	TGTGCCAGCGGACGGACTACCGGGTATGAGCAGTTCTTC
TRBV3-1/TRBV3-2	TRBJ1-6	few	15	TRBD1	CASSQKGTGWPPLHF	TGTGCCAGCAGCCAGAAGGGGACAGGGTGGCCACCCCTCCACTTT
TRBV5-6	TRBJ1-1	.	16	TRBD1	CASSRVIQGAGTEAFF	TGTGCCAGCAGCCGGGTTATACAGGGGGCTGGCACTGAAGCTTTCTTT
TRBV5-1	TRBJ1-2	.	14	TRBD1	CASSLGGQVYGYTF	TGCGCCAGCAGCTTGGGAGGACAGGTCTATGGCTACACCTTC
TRBV18	TRBJ1-2	.	13	.	CASSPDRNYGYTF	TGTGCCAGCTCACCGGACAGAAACTATGGCTACACCTTC
TRBV28	TRBJ1-4	few	14	.	CASSRQSVNEKLFF	TGTGCCAGCAGTAGACAGTCGGTAAATGAAAAACTGTTTTTT
TRBV28	TRBJ1-2	.	12	TRBD1	CASSWTGHGYTF	TGTGCCAGCAGCTGGACAGGGCATGGCTACACCTTC
TRBV29-1	TRBJ1-1	.	15	.	CSVVGKAGSFTEAFF	TGCAGCGTTGTAGGTAAGGCAGGGTCTTTCACTGAAGCTTTCTTT
TRBV28	TRBJ2-5	.	16	.	CASSLGSGTSQETQYF	TGTGCCAGCAGTTTAGGTTCAGGGACTTCCCAAGAGACCCAGTACTTC
TRBV6-5	TRBJ1-1	.	13	.	CASTDSMNTEAFF	TGTGCCAGCACCGACAGCATGAACACTGAAGCTTTCTTT